Each of the 8 T cell receptor beta chains below was sequenced from the same sample in a study of blood T cell repertoires in COVID-19. Repertoires were generated with immunoSEQ multiplex PCR, while TCRdb's copy carries only in-frame clones and drops some. This sample has just over 650,000 clones, with around 89% found just once. Sequencing was performed on peripheral blood. The receptors were gathered from a young woman with acute or convalescent COVID-19.

CDR3 residues: CAWSDRVRFSSYEQYF. The CDR3 nucleotides read TGTGCCTGGAGTGACAGGGTCCGCTTCTCCTCCTACGAGCAGTACTTC. The V gene is TRBV30, the J gene TRBJ2-7; D may be TRBD1 (6 bases). The germline V gene encodes CDR1 GTSNPN and CDR2 SVGIG (reference sequence). V lost 1 base and J 0 bases, leaving 16 bases between the germline ends. The CDR3 is 16 amino acids.

The gene calls are TRBV6-5 and TRBJ2-5; weak D call: TRBD1 (5 bases). Between the trimmed V and J ends, which lost 8 bases and 1 base, there was a span of 14 bases. This CDR3 has 14 amino acids. Germline V gene data show CDR1 as MNHEY and CDR2 as SVGAGI. The CDR3 sequence is CASGSGLLQETQYF. DNA for the CDR3: TGTGCCAGCGGATCAGGGCTACTCCAAGAGACCCAGTACTTC.

The J gene is TRBJ1-2, the V gene TRBV21-1. TRBV21-1 corresponds to a pseudogene. The CDR3 sequence is 16 residues long. CDR3 residues: CASSKDGGRYNYGYTF. For the CDR3, the DNA is TGTGCCAGCAGCAAAGATGGAGGGCGATATAACTATGGCTACACCTTC.

The chain combines TRBV24-1 with TRBJ2-1; D is possibly TRBD1 (5 bases). Germline V gene sequence: CDR1 KGHDR, CDR2 SFDVKD. The CDR3 consists of 15 residues. The V end lost 4 bases, the J end lost 7 bases, and 16 bases lay between the germline ends. This chain's CDR3 is CATSDLDTSPNEQFF. The CDR3 coding sequence is TGTGCCACCAGTGACCTGGACACATCACCTAATGAGCAGTTCTTC.

The V call is TRBV4-2, the J call TRBJ2-5; maybe TRBD2 (5 bases). This CDR3 has 14 residues. V lost 0 bases to trimming and J lost 2 bases, with 7 bases between them. Germline V gives CDR1 LGHNA, CDR2 YNFKEQ. The CDR3 loop is CASSQEGAQETQYF. CDR3 DNA: TGTGCCAGCAGCCAAGAGGGAGCACAAGAGACCCAGTACTTC.

The chain recombines TRBV7-3 with TRBJ2-1, with TRBD2 as a possible D gene (7 bases). V was clipped by 1 base and J by 5 bases, with 12 bases between them. The CDR3 loop spans 15 amino acids. The germline V gene encodes CDR1 SGHTA and CDR2 FQGTGA. The CDR3 coding sequence is TGTGCCAGCAGCTTAATCCGGGGGGCGAACAATGAGCAGTTCTTC. Its protein product is CASSLIRGANNEQFF. The variable domain in full, with the rest retrieved from reference TRBV7-3 and TRBJ2-1, is GAGVSQTPSNKVTEKGKYVELRCDPISGHTALYWYRQSLGQGPEFLIYFQGTGAADDSGLPNDRFFAVRPEGSVSTLKIQRTERGDSAVYLCASSLIRGANNEQFFGPGTRLTVL.

This chain joins TRBV9 and TRBJ2-5; 11 bases align to TRBD1. Unmatched junction bases numbered 1, after V lost 1 base and J lost 2 bases. Germline-derived CDR1 and CDR2 are SGDLS and YYNGEE. The CDR3 is 15 residues long. The CDR3 DNA reads TGTGCCAGCAGCGTAAGGGACAGGGGGCAAGAGACCCAGTACTTC. Translating gives CASSVRDRGQETQYF.

The chain carries TRBV19 and TRBJ2-1, with 10 nucleotides matching TRBD1. CDR1 and CDR2 from the germline V gene are LNHDA and SQIVND (reference sequence). V was clipped by 2 bases and J by 5 bases; unmatched bases: 6. The CDR3 is made up of 16 amino acids. This CDR3 reads CASSILPGQGNNEQFF. CDR3 coding DNA: TGTGCCAGTAGTATACTTCCGGGACAGGGGAACAATGAGCAGTTCTTC.